The source of this T cell receptor (beta chain) is a study of blood T cell repertoires in COVID-19. The CDR3 extends over 15 amino acids. With V trimmed by 4 bases and J by 3 bases, 7 bases remained unmatched. Per the germline V gene, CDR1 is KGHSH and CDR2 is LQKENI. It was during active infection that Seattle patients were enrolled and then longitudinally followed. The repertoire was sequenced with immunoSEQ multiplex PCR; TCRdb's copy has only in-frame clones and lacks some. The repertoire has about 200,000 clones, more than 75% of them found once; the top ten carry 7.5% to 9.5%. The TCR was taken from a woman older than 75 with COVID-19, enrolled during active disease. The rearrangement joins TRBV18 to TRBJ2-5; TRBD1 agrees at 8 bases. Material for sequencing was peripheral blood. The CDR3 loop is CASSQTQGAEETQYF. CDR3 in DNA: TGTGCCAGCTCACAGACCCAGGGGGCGGAAGAGACCCAGTACTTC.